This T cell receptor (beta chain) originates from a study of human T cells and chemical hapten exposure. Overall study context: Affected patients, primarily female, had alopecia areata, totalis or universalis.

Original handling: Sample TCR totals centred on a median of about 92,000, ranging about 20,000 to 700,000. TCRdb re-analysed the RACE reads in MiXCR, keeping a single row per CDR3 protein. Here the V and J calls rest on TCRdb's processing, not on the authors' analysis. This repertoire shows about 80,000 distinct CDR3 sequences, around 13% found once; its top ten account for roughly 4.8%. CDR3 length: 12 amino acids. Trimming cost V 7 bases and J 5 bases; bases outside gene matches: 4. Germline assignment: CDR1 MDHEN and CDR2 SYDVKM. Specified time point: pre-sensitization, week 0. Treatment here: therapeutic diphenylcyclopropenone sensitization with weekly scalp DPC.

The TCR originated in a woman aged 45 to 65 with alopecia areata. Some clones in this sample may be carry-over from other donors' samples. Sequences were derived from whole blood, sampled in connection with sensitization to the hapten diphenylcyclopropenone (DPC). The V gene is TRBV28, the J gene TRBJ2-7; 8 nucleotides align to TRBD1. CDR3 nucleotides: TGTGCCAGCACCGGACAGGGTGACGAGCAGTACTTC. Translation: CASTGQGDEQYF. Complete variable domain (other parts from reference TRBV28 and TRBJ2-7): DVKVTQSSRYLVKRTGEKVFLECVQDMDHENMFWYRQDPGLGLRLIYFSYDVKMKEKGDIPEGYSVSREKKERFSLILESASTNQTSMYLCASTGQGDEQYFGPGTRLTVT.